The 10 T cell receptor beta chains listed next were all sequenced from one sample in a study of T-cell memory formation after mild COVID-19. TCRdb re-derived calls from the 5' RACE reads in MiXCR, one entry per CDR3 protein. The table includes about 140,000 distinct CDR3 sequences, about 14% detected once. Sequences were obtained from PBMCs or a T cell subset sorted from them (not recorded which). The source is an adult woman who had mild COVID-19 (a few samples of this study predate the infection). Cell type and time point are not known.

The chain uses TRBV3-1 and TRBJ2-2; no reliable D call. V was cut by 0 bases and J by 1 base, with 15 bases left in between. Germline loops: CDR1 LGHDT, CDR2 YNNKEL (reference sequence). This CDR3 comprises 18 residues. CDR3 in amino acids: CASSQDLGVDGNTGELFF. CDR3 bases: TGTGCCAGCAGCCAAGATCTCGGAGTTGACGGGAACACCGGGGAGCTGTTTTTT.

Only a few counts were recorded for this clonotype. V is TRBV14 and J is TRBJ1-1, with no clear D. Trimming pared 0 bases from V and 11 bases from J, leaving 25 bases between. This CDR3 has 17 amino acids. Germline V CDR1 and CDR2: SGHDN, FVKESK. CDR3 DNA: TGTGCCAGCAGCCAAGATCATGGCTGCGGCAGATGCCTAATGGCTTTCTTT. Translating it yields CASSQDHGCGRCLMAFF.

Concerning this clonotype: The junction departs from germline at one end; a sequencing error may be responsible. This sequence joins TRBV6-2 or TRBV6-3 and TRBJ1-1; D remains ambiguous. Per the germline V gene, CDR1 is MNHEY and CDR2 is SVGEGT. This CDR3 spans 11 amino acids. The CDR3 loop reads CDSSWGTEAFF. Written as DNA, the CDR3 is TGTGACAGCAGCTGGGGCACTGAAGCTTTCTTT.

The chain has TRBV10-3 and TRBJ1-2, with 12 nucleotides matching TRBD1. J gave up 6 bases and V 3 bases, and 17 bases lay outside the gene matches. Germline CDR1 reads ENHRY; CDR2 reads SYGVKD. CDR3 size: 19 residues. This CDR3 is CAISDTRDRGPMSPDGYTF. The CDR3 DNA sequence: TGTGCCATCAGTGATACCCGGGACAGGGGGCCGATGTCTCCGGATGGCTACACCTTC.

The table lists this clonotype with a few counts. The rearrangement joins TRBV2 to TRBJ1-2; no reliable D call. This CDR3 region has 13 residues. CDR1 is SNHLY, CDR2 FYNNEI, per germline. V was trimmed by 8 bases and J by 2 bases, leaving 12 bases between them. CDR3 region: CASPGRRNYGYTF. CDR3 DNA: TGTGCCAGCCCTGGCCGCCGGAACTATGGCTACACCTTC.

This clonotype was detected many times. The chain has TRBV6-5 and TRBJ2-3; D is unclear. V dropped 2 bases and J dropped 7 bases, with 10 bases sitting between them. The CDR3 has 13 residues. Per germline, CDR1 MNHEY and CDR2 SVGAGI. Here the CDR3 reads CASSYDETNTQYF. The CDR3 bases are TGTGCCAGCAGTTACGACGAAACCAATACGCAGTATTTT.

The chain joins TRBV3-1 to TRBJ2-5; D remains ambiguous. This CDR3 is 12 amino acids long. Germline CDR1 is LGHDT and CDR2 is YNNKEL (reference sequence). V was trimmed by 1 base and J by 4 bases, leaving 4 bases between them. Here the CDR3 reads CASSQARETQYF. DNA for the CDR3: TGTGCCAGCAGCCAAGCGCGAGAGACCCAGTACTTC.

This clonotype was seen more than once but under ten times. The V gene is TRBV9, the J gene TRBJ1-2; the match to TRBD1 covers 9 bases. The CDR3 covers 11 residues. V was pared by 7 bases and J by 6 bases, with 1 base of the junction left unmatched. Germline V gene sequence: CDR1 SGDLS, CDR2 YYNGEE. The CDR3 nucleotides are TGTGCCAGCGGACAGGGGCATGGCTACACCTTC. This encodes CASGQGHGYTF.

This sequence joins TRBV13 and TRBJ1-6, with unresolved D. The CDR3 totals 13 residues. Germline-derived CDR1 and CDR2 are PRHDT and FYEKMQ (reference sequence). The ends were cut back, 0 bases at V and 7 bases at J, with 4 bases in the middle. The CDR3 nucleotides read TGTGCCAGCAGCTTAGGCATCAATTCACCCCTCCACTTT. Translating it yields CASSLGINSPLHF.

This clonotype was observed a few times. CDR3 sequence reads: CASSNRANYGYTF. The CDR3 region has the DNA TGTGCCAGCAGTAACAGGGCTAACTATGGCTACACCTTC. The chain links TRBV12-3 or TRBV12-4 to TRBJ1-2; perhaps TRBD1 as D (6 bases). V was trimmed by 5 bases and J by 0 bases, leaving 7 bases between them. The CDR3 runs 13 residues.